This TCR beta chain was obtained from a study of blood T cells in healthy people across ages (dated by TCRdb to between 2014 and 2017). Study-wide context: In model experiments, template switching captured about one uniquely barcoded TCR beta cDNA molecule for every two T cells. The study measured age-related changes in TCR beta repertoire diversity using deep sequencing normalized with unique cDNA molecular identifiers. Donors were grouped into four age groups: young (average roughly 17 years), middle-aged (39), aged (about 59) and long-lived (less than 85). To avoid experimental bias, donors of different ages were randomly spread across the sequencing lanes. For two donors (one aged 18 to 30 and one aged 80 or older), the study analyzed two additional independent replicas of 1 million unique cDNA reads from the same blood draw. The full study reports these points: As age increased, observed TCR beta diversity per million T cells dropped in a roughly linear way, and a significant reduction was already evident by age 40. Because donor CMV infection status was unknown, age-related changes in expanded clonotypes were potentially confounded. The percentage of naive T cells measured by flow cytometry correlated strongly with observed TCR beta diversity. The long-lived group showed more naive CD4+ T cells, fewer expanded clones and increased TCR diversity than the aged group, suggesting age selection. Because profiling used bulk unsorted PBMCs, naive and antigen-experienced compartments could not be compared conclusively. Estimates of total diversity based on one million sequenced T cells were regarded as lower bounds and as underestimates.

The method was 5' RACE. TCRdb lists the instrument as Illumina HiSeq 2500. A second PCR of roughly 7 to 11 cycles was performed with a sample-barcoded 5' primer and a J-beta primer mix. A unique molecular identifier was introduced onto each TCR beta cDNA molecule by a template-switch 5' adaptor carrying 12 random nucleotides. At least 2.5 million CDR3-containing paired-end reads were obtained from each sample. All of the RNA was converted into first-strand cDNA using the Mint cDNA synthesis kit, with a TRBC-specific oligonucleotide serving as the primer. All cDNA was treated with uracil-DNA glycosylase and then went through a first 18-cycle PCR with the universal primers M1SS and BC2_uni_R. The original methods were these. For normalization, 1 million high-quality reads, each with a distinct molecular identifier, were randomly selected from each sample. Reads with shared molecular identifiers were discarded instead of being binned into consensus sequences. CDR3 identification, clonotype clustering and error correction used MiTCR with a Q25 quality threshold and the strictest error-elimination algorithm. A nonparametric unseen species model using Euler transformation provided a lower-bound estimate of total TCR beta diversity. The public reads were reprocessed in TCRdb via fastp at Q25 and MiXCR, keeping in-frame beta chains. Each CDR3 protein gets just one entry, which takes the most common genes and DNA from the rows behind it. It is TCRdb's table, rather than the study itself, that gives the V and J calls and clone size. This sample holds some 1 million distinct CDR3 sequences; less than 50% were observed only once. Together, the top ten hold 18% of the sample.

This clonotype has a count of ten or more. The specificity of this receptor is unknown. Within one base of it there is no much larger clone, and no base qualities were kept. The CDR3 has 12 amino acids, counting the end cysteine and phenylalanine. Only the CDR3 region is kept as DNA, spanning 36 bases read in frame from base 1. The V and J ends are trimmed by 4 bases and 3 bases, leaving 4 bases between them. The germline V gene encodes CDR1 KGHDR and CDR2 SFDVKD. Systemically healthy Caucasian individuals from Russia, 39 in total and aged roughly 6 to 100 years, were included as donors. Each donor gave 8 to 10 milliliters of peripheral blood, drawn into EDTA-treated Vacutainer tubes. Ficoll-Paque density-gradient centrifugation was used to isolate PBMCs, with at least 6.5 million obtained per sample. Total RNA, at least 6 micrograms per sample, was extracted from PBMCs with Trizol reagent. For every donor, flow cytometry on a PBMC aliquot measured the percentage of naive CD45RAhigh/CD27high T cells.

Sequences were obtained from blood. This receptor was identified in a woman aged 55-70 years in good health. Here the chain combines TRBV24-1 and TRBJ2-3, with no reliable assignment of the D segment. The CDR3 amino acid sequence is: CATSEGTDTQYF. The sequence in DNA is TGTGCCACCAGTGAGGGAACAGATACGCAGTATTTT.